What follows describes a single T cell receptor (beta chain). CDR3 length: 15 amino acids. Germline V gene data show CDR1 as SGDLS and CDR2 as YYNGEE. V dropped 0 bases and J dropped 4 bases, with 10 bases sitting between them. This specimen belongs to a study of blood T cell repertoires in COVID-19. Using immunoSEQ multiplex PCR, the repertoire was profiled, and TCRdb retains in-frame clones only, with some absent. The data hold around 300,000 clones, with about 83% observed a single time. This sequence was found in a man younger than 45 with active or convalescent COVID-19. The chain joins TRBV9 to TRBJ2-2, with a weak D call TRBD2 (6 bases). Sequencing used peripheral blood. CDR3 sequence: CASSVVSGGTGELFF. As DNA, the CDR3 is TGTGCCAGCAGCGTAGTTAGCGGAGGCACCGGGGAGCTGTTTTTT.